These 14 T cell receptor beta chains originate from one sample sequenced in a study of control samples from healthy donors and cancer patients. Clones were read by immunoSEQ multiplex PCR, and TCRdb kept only the in-frame ones, dropping some. Among about 80,000 clones, about nine tenths were seen once, and the ten largest hold around 6%. Source material: blood. These receptor sequences come from a man aged 50 to 59 in good health.

The chain is built from TRBV5-1 and TRBJ2-2, with 8 bases lining up with TRBD1. The germline gives CDR1 SGHRS, CDR2 YFSETQ. V lost 4 bases and J lost 4; bases outside the gene matches: 6. The length of the CDR3 is 15 residues. The DNA for the CDR3 is TGCGCCAGCAGCCTGTCAGGGGGCGCCACCGGGGAGCTGTTTTTT. This encodes CASSLSGGATGELFF.

The J gene is TRBJ1-3, the V gene TRBV5-1, with 7 bases identical to TRBD1. The V gene's germline CDR1 is SGHRS and CDR2 YFSETQ. The CDR3 runs 16 residues. With 4 bases clipped from V and 2 bases from J, the junction kept 9 bases outside the gene matches. The CDR3 loop reads CASSENTGTAGNTIYF. DNA of the CDR3: TGCGCCAGCAGCGAGAACACCGGGACAGCTGGAAACACCATATATTTT.

The rearrangement links TRBV12-3 or TRBV12-4 to TRBJ1-1; D may be TRBD1 (6 bases). The CDR3 consists of 11 residues. V was clipped by 5 bases and J by 6 bases, with 7 bases between them. CDR3 protein: CASSRGPEAFF. CDR3 DNA: TGTGCCAGCAGTCGGGGGCCTGAAGCTTTCTTT.

The chain joins TRBV7-9 to TRBJ1-4; D is ambiguous. The CDR3 spans 14 residues. Germline V lookup: CDR1 SEHNR, CDR2 FQNEAQ (reference sequence). V was clipped by 1 base and J by 5 bases, with 8 bases between them. This chain's CDR3 is CASSLGHSNEKLFF. The CDR3 DNA reads TGTGCCAGCAGCTTAGGGCATTCAAATGAAAAACTGTTTTTT.

The gene calls are TRBV18 and TRBJ1-5; no clear D gene. V lost 3 bases and J lost 6, with 15 bases in between. CDR3 length equals 15 residues. Germline CDR1 KGHSH, CDR2 LQKENI. CDR3 loop: CASSPARLAIQPQHF. The DNA for the CDR3 is TGTGCCAGCTCACCGGCCCGATTAGCGATTCAGCCCCAGCATTTT.

This chain connects TRBV11-1 to TRBJ2-1; 10 positions match TRBD2. With 5 bases clipped from V and 9 bases from J, the junction kept 10 bases outside the gene matches. The CDR3 extends over 15 amino acids. The germline V gene has CDR1 SGHAT and CDR2 FQDESV (reference sequence). The CDR3: CASSRSGGALIEQFF. CDR3 nucleotides: TGTGCCAGCAGCCGGAGCGGGGGGGCATTGATTGAGCAGTTCTTC.

The rearrangement joins TRBV12-5 to TRBJ1-2, with 8 bases identical to TRBD1. Trimming removed 3 bases from V and 1 base from J; junction bases left unmatched: 4. The germline CDR1 and CDR2 sequences are LGHNT and FRNRAP. CDR3 length equals 15 residues. In DNA form, the CDR3 reads TGTGCTAGTGGTTTCCCCGACAGGGGTAACTATGGCTACACCTTC. The encoded protein is CASGFPDRGNYGYTF.

On this clone itself: This sample includes further DNA sequences coding for the same CDR3. The chain couples TRBV11-2 to TRBJ1-1; D not certain. Germline lookup yields CDR1 SGHAT and CDR2 FQNNGV. The CDR3 runs 14 residues. The V and J ends lost 3 bases and 1 base respectively, with 9 bases between them. The CDR3 nucleotides are TGTGCCAGCAGCTTGTATCAGGCGAACACTGAAGCTTTCTTT. Amino acid sequence: CASSLYQANTEAFF.

The count of this clone is one. This chain links TRBV11-2 with TRBJ2-1, with TRBD1 as a possible D gene (6 bases). V was clipped by 3 bases and J by 8 bases, with 14 bases between them. Germline CDR1 is SGHAT and CDR2 is FQNNGV. The CDR3 spans 14 residues. CDR3 in amino acids: CASSFRRGNDEQFF. In nucleotides, the CDR3 is TGTGCCAGCAGCTTTCGCAGGGGCAACGATGAGCAGTTCTTC.

The gene calls are TRBV29-1 and TRBJ2-1; 9 bases line up with TRBD1. Germline trimming cut 0 bases from V and 7 bases from J; bases unmatched to any gene: 7. CDR1 is SQVTM and CDR2 is ANQGSEA in the germline V gene. The CDR3 has 15 residues. Written as DNA, the CDR3 is TGCAGCGTTGAAGATTTCGGGACAGGGCCTAATGAGCAGTTCTTC. Encoded protein: CSVEDFGTGPNEQFF.

CDR3 DNA sequence: TGTGCCAGCTCACCATGGGGGGATCATGGCTACACCTTC. Translation gives CASSPWGDHGYTF. V is TRBV18 and J is TRBJ1-2; TRBD1 is a possible D gene (5 bases). The germline gives CDR1 KGHSH, CDR2 LQKENI. The CDR3 is 13 residues long. Trimming left V 2 bases short and J 6 bases short, with 10 bases between. Full variable domain (remainder filled in from reference TRBV18 and TRBJ1-2): NAGVMQNPRHLVRRRGQEARLRCSPMKGHSHVYWYRQLPEEGLKFMVYLQKENIIDESGMPKERFSAEFPKEGPSILRIQQVVRGDSAAYFCASSPWGDHGYTFGSGTRLTVV.

The rearrangement links TRBV28 to TRBJ2-6; 8 nucleotides align to TRBD2. CDR1 and CDR2 from the germline V gene are MDHEN and SYDVKM. J gave up 3 bases and V 7 bases, and 5 bases lay outside the gene matches. The CDR3 loop spans 15 amino acids. The CDR3 DNA reads TGTGCCAGCACTGGACTAGCCGGTGGGGCCAACGTCCTGACTTTC. Its translation: CASTGLAGGANVLTF.

This clone was seen a single time. CDR3 DNA: TGCACCAGCAGCGACCAAGATATGGGACAGGGGGCGGCCGAGCAGTACTTC. Protein sequence: CTSSDQDMGQGAAEQYF. The chain links TRBV1 to TRBJ2-7; TRBD1 was called by the table and not checked on the DNA. TRBV1 is a pseudogene locus. The CDR3 is 17 amino acids.

The chain has TRBV24-1 and TRBJ2-2; 13 nucleotides agree with TRBD2. V lost 4 bases, J lost 5 bases, and 3 bases stayed unmatched. CDR1 and CDR2 from the germline V gene are KGHDR and SFDVKD. This CDR3 comprises 16 residues. The CDR3 DNA reads as TGTGCCACCAGTGACTGGACTAGCGGGGGAACCGGGGAGCTGTTTTTT. Translating gives CATSDWTSGGTGELFF.